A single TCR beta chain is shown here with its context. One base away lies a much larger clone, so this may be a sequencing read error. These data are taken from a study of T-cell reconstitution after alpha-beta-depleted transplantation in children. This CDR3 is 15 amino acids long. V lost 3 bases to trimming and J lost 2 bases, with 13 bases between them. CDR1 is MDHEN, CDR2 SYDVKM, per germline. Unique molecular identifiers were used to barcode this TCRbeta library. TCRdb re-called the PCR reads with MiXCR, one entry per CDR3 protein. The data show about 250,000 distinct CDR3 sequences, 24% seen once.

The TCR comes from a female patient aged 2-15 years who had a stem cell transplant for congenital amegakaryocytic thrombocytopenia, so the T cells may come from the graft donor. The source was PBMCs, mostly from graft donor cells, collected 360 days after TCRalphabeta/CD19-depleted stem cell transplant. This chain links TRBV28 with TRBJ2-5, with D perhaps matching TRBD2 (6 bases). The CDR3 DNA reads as TGTGCCAGCAGTTTTTGCGGGGCGAGTCAAGAGACCCAGTACTTC. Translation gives CASSFCGASQETQYF.